Here is one T cell receptor (beta chain) with its context. Its antigen remains unknown. Germline V gene lookup returns CDR1 MNHEY and CDR2 SMNVEV (reference sequence). V lost 7 bases and J lost 7, with 17 bases in between. The CDR3 is 15 amino acids. Assay: immunoSEQ multiplex PCR; the TCRdb copy retains only in-frame clones and omits some. This repertoire shows tens of thousands of clones, about 86% found once; its top ten account for 5% to 6.5%. This record belongs to a study of T cell responses to AZD1222 COVID-19 vaccine. Study as a whole: Pooled in the analysis were second doses at about 4 or about 12 weeks.

Whole-study results and caveats: Clonal diversity may have been underestimated in mostly white British donors.

The sample here was peripheral blood, taken on day 0 of AZD1222 vaccination. The clonotype comes from an adult in good health. The chain joins TRBV27 to TRBJ1-6; D might be TRBD1 (5 bases). The CDR3 nucleotides are TGTGCCAGCACCTTCTTTGGGGACGGAAATTCACCCCTCCACTTT. Protein: CASTFFGDGNSPLHF.